Below, one T cell receptor beta chain is given with its context. Its antigen is not identified. The data were obtained in a study of pediatric ulcerative colitis. Study-level findings and limits: Rectal repertoires separated controls, mild-moderate and acute severe colitis. No controls had the two rectal clonotypes shared by ulcerative colitis patients. Some T cells in rectal biopsies may come from blood, especially with overt colitis.

The rectum was sampled with one to two pinch biopsies at colonoscopy. Profiled with immunoSEQ multiplex PCR; TCRdb holds only in-frame clones, not every one. The table lists over 45,000 clones, roughly 79% of them singletons, with less than 4.5% in the top ten. Germline V gene lookup returns CDR1 SNHLY and CDR2 FYNNEI. This CDR3 region has 15 residues. Trimming pared 6 bases from V and 2 bases from J, leaving 14 bases between. The origin of this receptor is a girl between 10 and 17 years old with moderate ulcerative colitis. This sequence joins TRBV2 and TRBJ2-1; D might be TRBD1 or TRBD2, each matching 6 bases. Material for sequencing was gut tissue. CDR3 nucleotide sequence: TGTGCCAGCAGGAGGGGGGCCGTGACCTACAATGAGCAGTTCTTC. Amino acids: CASRRGAVTYNEQFF.